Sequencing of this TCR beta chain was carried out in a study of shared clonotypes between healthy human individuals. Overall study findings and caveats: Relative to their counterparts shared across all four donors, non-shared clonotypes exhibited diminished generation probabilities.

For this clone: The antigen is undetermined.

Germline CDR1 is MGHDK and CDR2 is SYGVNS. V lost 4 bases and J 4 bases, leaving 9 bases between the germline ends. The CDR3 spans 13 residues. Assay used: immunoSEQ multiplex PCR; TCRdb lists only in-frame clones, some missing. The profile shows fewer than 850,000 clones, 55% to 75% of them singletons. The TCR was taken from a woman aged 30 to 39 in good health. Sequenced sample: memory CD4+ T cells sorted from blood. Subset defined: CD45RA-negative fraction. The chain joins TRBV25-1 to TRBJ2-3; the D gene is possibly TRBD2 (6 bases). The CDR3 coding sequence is TGTGCCAGCAGTGTCCCGGGGGCAGATACGCAGTATTTT. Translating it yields CASSVPGADTQYF.